Here is one T cell receptor beta chain with its context. What it binds is not known. This sample is part of a study of blood T cells in healthy people across ages. CDR3 size: 14 residues. With V trimmed by 5 bases and J by 2 bases, 8 bases remained unmatched. The germline gives CDR1 DFQATT, CDR2 SNEGSKA (reference sequence). Study findings and constraints: PBMCs went unsorted, and a conclusive naive versus antigen-experienced comparison was therefore prevented. Strong correlation linked observed beta diversity and percent naive T cells.

Donors each provided about 10 milliliters of peripheral blood. With a J-beta primer mix and a sample-barcoded 5' primer, a second PCR ran roughly 6 to 11 cycles. A tag from a template-switch adaptor with 12 random nucleotides marked each cDNA molecule. TCRdb re-called the 5' RACE reads with MiXCR, one entry per CDR3 protein. The table has about 1.5 million distinct CDR3 sequences, roughly 40% seen once; the top ten hold roughly 7.9%. This TCR was sampled from a woman aged 18-29 years in good health. The chain combines TRBV20-1 with TRBJ1-1; 7 nucleotides align to TRBD1. Source material: blood. The DNA of the CDR3 is TGCAGTGCTCTCAAGGGACAGCCTAACACTGAAGCTTTCTTT. It codes for CSALKGQPNTEAFF.